Sequencing of this T cell receptor beta chain was carried out in a study of T cell responses to AZD1222 COVID-19 vaccine. Assay: immunoSEQ multiplex PCR; the TCRdb copy retains only in-frame clones and omits some. In the table there are under 120,000 clones, roughly 85% of which are singletons. From germline, CDR1 is SGHAT and CDR2 FQNNGV. V shed 5 bases and J shed 0 bases, with 14 bases lying between them. CDR3 length: 16 residues. This receptor was identified in an adult who received the AZD1222 COVID-19 vaccine. This rearrangement joins TRBV11-2 to TRBJ1-3, with D unresolved. The material was peripheral blood, obtained 28 days after the second AZD1222 dose. Here the CDR3 DNA reads TGTGCCAGCAGCACGAGTGGACGGTACTCTGGAAACACCATATATTTT. Its translation is CASSTSGRYSGNTIYF.